This TCR beta chain is from a study of blood T cell repertoires in COVID-19. Here immunoSEQ multiplex PCR was the method, and the copy in TCRdb shows in-frame clones only, minus some. The sample includes roughly 670,000 clones, more than 80% seen only once; the top ten take over 0.2%. In its sample, this clone was seen a few times. CDR3 size: 15 residues. Germline V gene lookup returns CDR1 SGHDT and CDR2 YYEEEE. V gave up 2 bases and J gave up 11 bases; unmatched junction bases: 10. The chain combines TRBV5-6 with TRBJ1-4; TRBD1 agrees at 9 bases. Input material: peripheral blood. The TCR sequence derives from a woman aged 18-29 years with acute or convalescent COVID-19. The CDR3, as DNA: TGTGCCAGCAGCTTAGGCGTTGGGACAGGGCCGAAACTGTTTTTT. Protein sequence: CASSLGVGTGPKLFF.